The subject of this entry is one T cell receptor beta chain. Its cognate antigen is unknown. This entry is derived from a study of vaccination and CD4 T cells after COVID-19. About the research overall: Post-COVID sampling occurred a median approximately 91 days after diagnosis (range 35 to 161). As a positive control, some control cultures were given a CEFX pool, while others were given an HIV-1 Nef pool or no peptide. Study-wide points: In convalescent patients, 304 of 307 vaccine-specific clones were spike mono-reactive.

Sample treatment: approximately nine-day PBMC culture with coronavirus spike peptide pools or control peptides (ViraFEST assay). CD4+ T cells that had been cultured provided DNA sequenced with the Oncomine TCR Beta short-read assay. TCRdb recomputed calls from the PCR reads with MiXCR, one row per CDR3 protein. The sample contains roughly 17,000 distinct CDR3 sequences, under 65% of which appear only once. CDR1 and CDR2 (germline): SGHTA, FQGNSA. The CDR3 runs 18 residues. Trimming cost V 3 bases and J 5 bases; bases outside gene matches: 12. The V call is TRBV7-2, the J call TRBJ2-5, with 13 bases aligning to TRBD2. The source of this sequence is a human donor who had recovered from COVID-19. The starting material was CD4+ T cells from blood, cultured in vitro, obtained before SARS-CoV-2 vaccination. CDR3 nucleotides: TGTGCCAGCAGCTTGGTCCTACTAGCGGGAGGGCTAGGGGAGACCCAGTACTTC. Translating it yields CASSLVLLAGGLGETQYF.